This TCR beta chain derives from a study of T cell responses to AZD1222 COVID-19 vaccine. This CDR3 contains 15 residues. Trimming took off 4 bases at V and 4 bases at J, with 15 bases between the two ends. CDR1 is SGHDT, CDR2 YYEEEE, per germline. Study-wide findings and caveats: Reports indicate that nearly half of spike-specific TCRs are directed at unmutated variant regions.

Notes on this clone: Its target is not known.

Assay: immunoSEQ multiplex PCR; the TCRdb copy retains only in-frame clones and omits some. The table records around 100,000 clones, roughly 91% of them present only once. The chain combines TRBV5-6 with TRBJ1-3; possible D gene TRBD1, 5 bases. This sequence was found in an adult in good health. This sample comprised peripheral blood, obtained on day 0 of AZD1222 vaccination. The CDR3 coding sequence is TGTGCCAGCAGCCGTAGACAGTTTTGGGGAAACACCATATATTTT. This gives the protein CASSRRQFWGNTIYF.